Following are 5 T cell receptor beta chains from one sample sequenced in a study of preoperative IRX-2 immunotherapy in early breast cancer. Some clones are missing from TCRdb's copy, which holds only in-frame ones; the method was immunoSEQ multiplex PCR. The sample has 7,000 to 9,000 clones, more than 75% seen once. The treatment here: preoperative locoregional IRX-2 cytokine immunotherapy. This sample comprised tumor tissue, obtained after IRX-2 immunotherapy. These receptor sequences come from a human donor with breast cancer.

The chain combines TRBV5-1 with TRBJ2-2; maybe TRBD2 (6 bases). Germline lookup yields CDR1 SGHRS and CDR2 YFSETQ. This CDR3 is built from 15 residues. V lost 4 bases and J lost 4, with 14 bases in between. The CDR3: CASSADEGGTGELFF. The CDR3 DNA reads as TGCGCCAGCAGCGCGGATGAGGGAGGCACCGGGGAGCTGTTTTTT.

The chain joins TRBV14 to TRBJ1-1; tentative D call: TRBD1 (5 bases). The CDR3 is made up of 14 amino acids. Per the germline V gene, CDR1 is SGHDN and CDR2 is FVKESK. The V end was cut by 5 bases, the J end by 4 bases, with 14 bases between. The CDR3 bases are TGTGCCAGCAGCGACAACCGGGGGTCCACTGAAGCTTTCTTT. It encodes CASSDNRGSTEAFF.

The chain combines TRBV28 with TRBJ2-7; D ambiguous. V was clipped by 1 base and J by 0 bases, with 13 bases between them. Germline V gene data show CDR1 as MDHEN and CDR2 as SYDVKM. The CDR3 loop spans 16 amino acids. CDR3 DNA sequence: TGTGCCAGCAGTTTATCGAGTTCAAGGAGCTCCTACGAGCAGTACTTC. It yields the protein CASSLSSSRSSYEQYF.

The chain links TRBV6-9 to TRBJ1-2; no clear D gene. This CDR3 region has 14 residues. Deletions cut 5 bases from V and 2 bases from J, with 12 bases between. From germline, CDR1 is MNHGY and CDR2 SVAAGI. This chain's CDR3 is CASSAGVGNYGYTF. In DNA form, the CDR3 reads TGTGCCAGCAGTGCTGGGGTAGGGAACTATGGCTACACCTTC.

V usage is TRBV6-8 and J usage is TRBJ2-5; D uncertain. This CDR3 spans 15 amino acids. Germline V gene data show CDR1 as MNHGY and CDR2 as SAAAGT. V shed 6 bases and J shed 1 base, with 15 bases lying between them. CDR3: CASRRASGSQETQYF. CDR3 nucleotide sequence: TGTGCCAGCAGGCGCGCTTCAGGCTCCCAAGAGACCCAGTACTTC.